This T cell receptor (beta chain) was captured in a study of blood T cell repertoires in COVID-19. The overall study: From the United States, Italy and Spain came samples of acute and convalescent COVID-19. T cells, B-cell-depleted T cells, or PBMCs provided the cDNA or gDNA that served as material.

Using immunoSEQ multiplex PCR, the repertoire was profiled, and TCRdb retains in-frame clones only, with some absent. The table shows tens of thousands of clones, with about 80% occurring only once. The V end lost 5 bases, the J end lost 9 bases, and 14 bases lay between the germline ends. Germline CDR1 and CDR2: SEHNR and FQNEAQ (reference sequence). The CDR3 runs to 14 residues. The sample holds one count of this clone. Sequenced: peripheral blood. This TCR came from a human donor in a cohort sampled during active COVID-19. The V gene is TRBV7-9, the J gene TRBJ1-6; D is uncertain. CDR3 sequence: CASSPQRFGSPLHF. DNA of the CDR3: TGTGCCAGCAGCCCCCAGAGGTTCGGTTCACCCCTCCACTTT.